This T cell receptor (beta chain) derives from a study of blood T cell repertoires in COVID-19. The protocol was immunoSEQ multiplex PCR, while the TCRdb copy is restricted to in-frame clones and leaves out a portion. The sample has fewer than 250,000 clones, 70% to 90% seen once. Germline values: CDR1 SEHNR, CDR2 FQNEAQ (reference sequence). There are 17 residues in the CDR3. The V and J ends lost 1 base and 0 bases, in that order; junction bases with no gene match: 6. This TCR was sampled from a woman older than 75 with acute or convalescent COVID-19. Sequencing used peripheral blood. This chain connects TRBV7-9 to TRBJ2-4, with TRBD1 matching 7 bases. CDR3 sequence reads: CASSLELGQLAKNIQYF. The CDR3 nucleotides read TGTGCCAGCAGCTTAGAACTGGGACAGCTAGCCAAAAACATTCAGTACTTC.